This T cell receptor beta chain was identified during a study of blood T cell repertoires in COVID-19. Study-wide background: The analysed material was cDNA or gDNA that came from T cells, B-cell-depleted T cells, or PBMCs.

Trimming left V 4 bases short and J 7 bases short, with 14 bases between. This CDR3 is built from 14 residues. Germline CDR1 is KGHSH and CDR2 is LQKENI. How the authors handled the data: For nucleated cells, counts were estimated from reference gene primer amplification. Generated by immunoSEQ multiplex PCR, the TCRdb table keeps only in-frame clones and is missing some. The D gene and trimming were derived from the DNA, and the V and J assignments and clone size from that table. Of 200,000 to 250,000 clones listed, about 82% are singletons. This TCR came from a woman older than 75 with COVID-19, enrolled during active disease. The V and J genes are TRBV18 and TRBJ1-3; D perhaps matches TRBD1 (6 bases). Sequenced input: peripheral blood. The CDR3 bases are TGTGCCAGCTCACTCACTCGAACAGGGAACACCATATATTTT. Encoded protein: CASSLTRTGNTIYF.